Listed below are T cell receptor beta chains from one sample, sequenced in a study of shared clonotypes between healthy human individuals. Clones were read by immunoSEQ multiplex PCR, and TCRdb kept only the in-frame ones, dropping some. The repertoire consists of under 600,000 clones, with around 78% occurring once and the leading ten covering more than 10%. Sequencing input: PBMCs. The receptor source for this set is a woman aged 40-49 years in good health. Some clones in this sample may be carry-over from other donors' samples. CDR3s include the opening cysteine and the closing phenylalanine or tryptophan. D genes are given only for firm matches. Clone size is stated in some rows and not others, as once, few, many or a class when expanded.

size	D	V	J	CDR3	DNA
.	.	TRBV7-9	TRBJ1-1	CASSTEGGTEAFF	TGTGCCAGCAGCACCGAGGGGGGCACTGAAGCTTTCTTT
.	TRBD2	TRBV5-6	TRBJ2-7	CASSRSGRASEQYF	TGTGCCAGCAGTCGAAGCGGGAGGGCCTCCGAGCAGTACTTC
.	TRBD1	TRBV5-4	TRBJ2-5	CASSLTGAQETQYF	TGTGCCAGCAGCTTGACAGGGGCTCAAGAGACCCAGTACTTC
few	TRBD2	TRBV7-8	TRBJ2-7	CASSTPTSGSAYEQYF	TGTGCCAGCAGCACACCGACTAGCGGGAGCGCCTACGAGCAGTACTTC
.	.	TRBV19	TRBJ1-5	CASSRGPNQPQHF	TGTGCCAGTAGTCGGGGTCCCAATCAGCCCCAGCATTTT
.	TRBD1	TRBV5-1	TRBJ1-1	CASSPLDRGRTEAFF	TGCGCCAGCAGCCCCTTGGACAGGGGAAGGACTGAAGCTTTCTTT
.	TRBD2	TRBV7-9	TRBJ2-1	CASSPRTSGRRAWYNEQFF	TGTGCCAGCAGCCCGAGGACTAGCGGGAGAAGGGCATGGTACAATGAGCAGTTCTTC
.	.	TRBV30	TRBJ2-1	CAWNRDGSYNEQFF	TGTGCCTGGAATAGGGATGGGTCCTACAATGAGCAGTTCTTC
.	TRBD1	TRBV19	TRBJ2-1	CASSSRTGNLFF	TGTGCCAGTAGTAGCCGGACAGGAAATTTGTTCTTC
.	.	TRBV5-4	TRBJ2-3	CASSLGATTDDTQYF	TGTGCCAGCAGCTTGGGGGCTACCACAGATGATACGCAGTATTTT
many	TRBD2	TRBV11-1	TRBJ2-1	CASSLASGRAYNEQFF	TGTGCCAGCAGCTTAGCAAGCGGGAGGGCCTACAATGAGCAGTTCTTC
once	TRBD1	TRBV28	TRBJ1-4	CASSLPGQGKLFF	TGTGCCAGCAGCCTACCGGGACAGGGAAAACTGTTTTTT
.	TRBD1	TRBV30	TRBJ1-4	CAWSRGTGPNEKLFF	TGTGCCTGGAGCCGAGGGACAGGCCCTAATGAAAAACTGTTTTTT
.	.	TRBV19	TRBJ2-3	CASTSTDTQYF	TGTGCCAGTACCTCCACAGATACGCAGTATTTT
.	TRBD2	TRBV7-3	TRBJ2-2	CASSPTRGLAGRHGELFF	TGTGCCAGCAGCCCCACCCGGGGACTAGCGGGACGGCACGGGGAGCTGTTTTTT
.	.	TRBV29-1	TRBJ2-3	CSVEPDTQYF	TGCAGCGTTGAGCCAGATACGCAGTATTTT
.	.	TRBV28	TRBJ1-5	CATRGGGRQPQHF	TGTGCCACCAGGGGTGGGGGCAGGCAGCCCCAGCATTTT
.	TRBD2	TRBV11-2	TRBJ2-7	CASSLGGTSGFYEQYF	TGTGCCAGCAGCTTAGGGGGGACTAGCGGCTTCTACGAGCAGTACTTC
.	TRBD1	TRBV7-9	TRBJ2-7	CASSFRGQGNEQYF	TGTGCCAGCAGCTTTAGGGGACAGGGGAACGAGCAGTACTTC
.	TRBD1	TRBV11-2	TRBJ1-3	CASSLAGQGGNTIYF	TGTGCCAGCAGCTTAGCGGGACAGGGAGGAAACACCATATATTTT
.	.	TRBV7-8	TRBJ2-5	CASSLASFLDWDQYF	TGTGCCAGCAGCTTAGCGTCGTTCCTAGATTGGGACCAGTACTTC
.	.	TRBV28	TRBJ1-5	CASSDRDPNQPQHF	TGTGCCAGCAGCGACCGGGACCCCAATCAGCCCCAGCATTTT
.	.	TRBV27	TRBJ2-1	CASSDGQGSYNEQFF	TGTGCCAGCAGTGACGGCCAGGGTTCCTACAATGAGCAGTTCTTC
.	TRBD1	TRBV10-3	TRBJ1-1	CAISIGATGGNTEAFF	TGTGCCATCTCCATCGGCGCGACAGGGGGAAACACTGAAGCTTTCTTT
.	TRBD2	TRBV28	TRBJ2-7	CASSLWASGRDEQYF	TGTGCCAGCAGTTTGTGGGCTAGCGGGAGAGACGAGCAGTACTTC
.	TRBD2	TRBV5-6	TRBJ2-3	CASSWASGSRGTDTQYF	TGTGCCAGCAGCTGGGCTAGCGGGAGTCGGGGCACAGATACGCAGTATTTT
.	.	TRBV5-6	TRBJ1-2	CASSLGGIRDSYGYTF	TGTGCCAGCAGCTTGGGGGGTATCAGGGACTCCTATGGCTACACCTTC
.	TRBD1	TRBV7-6	TRBJ1-4	CASSLGRPGQGLTNEKLFF	TGTGCCAGCAGCTTGGGTCGTCCGGGACAGGGCTTAACTAATGAAAAACTGTTTTTT
once	.	TRBV5-6	TRBJ2-7	CASSLAGVSSYEQYF	TGTGCCAGCAGCTTGGCCGGGGTGAGCTCCTACGAGCAGTACTTC
.	TRBD2	TRBV18	TRBJ2-7	CASSPPSGRAVYEQYF	TGTGCCAGCTCACCACCGAGCGGGAGGGCCGTGTACGAGCAGTACTTC
few	.	TRBV11-2	TRBJ1-3	CASSLVGSLGNTIYF	TGTGCCAGCAGCTTAGTGGGCAGCCTAGGAAACACCATATATTTT
.	.	TRBV5-3	TRBJ1-1	CASSPRRHTEAFF	TGTGCCAGCAGCCCTAGACGGCACACTGAAGCTTTCTTT
.	TRBD1	TRBV7-8	TRBJ2-2	CASIRTDRGGTGELFF	TGTGCCAGCATAAGGACAGACAGGGGGGGCACCGGGGAGCTGTTTTTT
.	.	TRBV28	TRBJ2-7	CASSFYGASYEQYF	TGTGCCAGCAGTTTTTACGGGGCCTCCTACGAGCAGTACTTC
.	.	TRBV19	TRBJ1-5	CASRAVDRPESNQPQHF	TGTGCCAGTCGTGCGGTTGACAGGCCAGAAAGTAATCAGCCCCAGCATTTT
once	TRBD2	TRBV2	TRBJ2-7	CASILAGGTTTSYEQYF	TGTGCCAGCATACTAGCGGGAGGGACCACGACATCCTACGAGCAGTACTTC
.	.	TRBV30	TRBJ1-1	CAWSRTADTEAFF	TGTGCCTGGAGTCGGACAGCGGACACTGAAGCTTTCTTT
once	TRBD1	TRBV18	TRBJ2-2	CASSPQGVANTGELFF	TGTGCCAGCTCACCCCAGGGGGTCGCGAACACCGGGGAGCTGTTTTTT
.	.	TRBV2	TRBJ2-3	CAAPPAAGDVETDTQYF	TGTGCCGCACCCCCCGCTGCGGGTGATGTAGAAACGGATACGCAGTATTTT
.	.	TRBV21-1	TRBJ1-1	CASSKGRQGTEAFF	TGTGCCAGCAGCAAAGGAAGGCAGGGGACTGAAGCTTTCTTT
.	.	TRBV27	TRBJ2-3	CASSLYDTSTDTQYF	TGTGCCAGCAGTTTATATGACACTAGCACAGATACGCAGTATTTT
.	.	TRBV25-1	TRBJ1-1	CASSPPGNWDTEAFF	TGTGCCAGCAGTCCCCCGGGAAATTGGGACACTGAAGCTTTCTTT
few	.	TRBV28	TRBJ2-7	CASRLAGTSYEQYF	TGTGCCAGCAGGCTAGCAGGGACCTCCTACGAGCAGTACTTC
.	.	TRBV6-5	TRBJ1-1	CASSYSPGANTEAFF	TGTGCCAGCAGTTACTCGCCAGGGGCTAACACTGAAGCTTTCTTT
.	TRBD1	TRBV25-1	TRBJ2-7	CASSSGTGFYEQYF	TGTGCCAGCAGCTCCGGGACAGGGTTCTACGAGCAGTACTTC
.	TRBD2	TRBV10-3	TRBJ2-3	CAISGIVSGRSDTQYF	TGTGCCATCAGTGGGATTGTGAGCGGGAGATCAGATACGCAGTATTTT
.	TRBD2	TRBV4-2	TRBJ2-7	CASSQDPGREGRSEQYF	TGTGCCAGCAGCCAAGATCCGGGGAGGGAGGGCCGATCCGAGCAGTACTTC
few	.	TRBV6-6	TRBJ2-3	CASRRSGPGTDTQYF	TGTGCCAGCAGGCGGTCAGGGCCTGGCACAGATACGCAGTATTTT
few	.	TRBV27	TRBJ2-3	CASSPPSTDTQYF	TGTGCCAGCAGTCCCCCTAGCACAGATACGCAGTATTTT
.	TRBD2	TRBV4-2	TRBJ2-1	CASSQNALADYNEQFF	TGTGCCAGCAGCCAAAACGCACTAGCGGACTACAATGAGCAGTTCTTC
.	TRBD1	TRBV29-1	TRBJ1-4	CSGGQAGEKLFF	TGCAGCGGAGGACAGGCTGGGGAAAAACTGTTTTTT
few	.	TRBV30	TRBJ1-1	CAWIKGEGSEAFF	TGTGCCTGGATTAAGGGGGAGGGTTCTGAAGCTTTCTTT
.	.	TRBV19	TRBJ2-1	CASSSIRQRRDEQFF	TGTGCCAGTAGTAGCATCCGACAACGGCGGGATGAGCAGTTCTTC
.	.	TRBV28	TRBJ2-5	CASSFTLEGETQYF	TGTGCCAGCAGTTTTACCTTGGAAGGGGAGACCCAGTACTTC
many	.	TRBV20-1	TRBJ2-5	CSARLQETQYF	TGCAGTGCTAGGTTGCAAGAGACCCAGTACTTC
.	TRBD2	TRBV6-4	TRBJ2-7	CASSPRSGGYEQYF	TGTGCCAGCAGTCCCCGGTCGGGGGGCTACGAGCAGTACTTC
.	TRBD2	TRBV5-1	TRBJ2-7	CASSPLGGSISYEQYF	TGCGCCAGCAGCCCTCTGGGAGGGAGTATTTCCTACGAGCAGTACTTC
.	.	TRBV30	TRBJ1-1	CAWSGGNTEAFF	TGTGCCTGGAGTGGGGGGAACACTGAAGCTTTCTTT
.	.	TRBV7-9	TRBJ2-5	CAGSFQETQYF	TGTGCCGGCAGCTTTCAAGAGACCCAGTACTTC
few	.	TRBV4-1	TRBJ1-4	CASSQVTRGELFF	TGCGCCAGCAGCCAGGTAACCCGCGGGGAACTGTTTTTT